This note documents a single TCR beta chain sequence. Its antigen is currently not known. It has no much larger one-base neighbor in the sample; base qualities were not kept. A MiSeq instrument was used for deep resolution sequencing, which targeted depths ranging from 1 in 1 million up to 1 in 200,000 T cells, with coverage averaging 10x for each clonotype. TCR beta libraries were generated with the immunoSEQ hsTCRB Kit. From the authors' description of their analysis: The data were analyzed with ImmunoSEQ Analyzer and ImmunoSEQ Data Assistant, and V, D and J gene assignments followed IMGT definitions. Clonality was computed as one minus normalized Shannon entropy of productive rearrangement frequencies, ranging from 0 to 1. Only overrepresented clonotypes making up at least 0.05% of each patient's repertoire were included in the public clonotype analysis. About a dozen repertoires from age-matched healthy donors, obtained from immuneACCESS, served as clonality controls. The table was pulled from immuneACCESS by TCRdb, which kept in-frame rearrangements only. Such tables lose some clones; where checked, under half of the loss comes from unresolved V genes, and the rest has no known cause. That table furnishes V, J and clone size, whereas the DNA furnished D and trimming. The sample table lists roughly 150,000 clones, 88% of them with a count of one. Approximately 2.9% of the sample is held by the ten biggest clonotypes.

At the junction V is shortened by 10 bases and J by 1 base, with 11 bases in between. The germline V gene provides CDR1 SNHLY and CDR2 FYNNEI. The CDR3 starts with the cysteine, ends with the phenylalanine, and has 14 residues. The entry retains the CDR3 DNA only, 42 bases that are in frame from base 1. The data derive from a study of cytotoxic CD8 clonotypes in ibrutinib-treated CLL (dated by TCRdb to the early 2020s). About the study as a whole: The cohort had ten to twelve relapsed/refractory and around 15 treatment-naive patients; roughly 18 were IGHV unmutated. Response samples were obtained after a median of 12 months of treatment, with a range of roughly 6 to 36 months. All remission and progressive disease samples were collected while patients were still receiving ibrutinib. On average, each sample yielded around 230,000 productive templates and tens of thousands of productive rearrangements. Partial responses were observed in 24 patients and complete responses in 2; after a median follow-up of around 68 months, remission was maintained in around 14 patients and progression was observed in approximately 12. Cryopreserved peripheral blood mononuclear cells were collected at three points: before therapy, at response, and at either sustained remission or disease progression. Of the 80 to 95 participants in the trial, 25 to 30 had longitudinal samples available.

This sample's time point label indicates: progressive disease on ibrutinib. For TCR beta library preparation, roughly 2 micrograms of genomic DNA were extracted from the cryopreserved PBMCs. Longitudinal blood samples from CLL patients on ibrutinib monotherapy underwent high-throughput TCR beta sequencing. The patients took part in an open-label, single-center phase 2 trial of ibrutinib monotherapy. The research as a whole found: Public clonotypes were rare and either shrank or stayed stable during treatment, and the rise in clonality at ibrutinib response reflected expansion of private clonotypes. Baseline clonality exceeded that of age-matched healthy donors and correlated strongly with circulating CD8+ T-cell counts. Clonality increased at ibrutinib response, stayed stable in sustained remission, and fell back toward baseline at progression. Sampling times were not matched between sustained-remission and progressing patients, and lymph node repertoires were not studied.

The starting material was PBMCs, obtained at disease progression, from a patient treated with ibrutinib. This sequence uses TRBV2 and TRBJ2-6; perhaps TRBD2 is the D gene, with 6 bases matching. The clonotype originates from a human donor with chronic lymphocytic leukemia. The CDR3 reads CATSAGSGANVLTF. The DNA sequence is TGTGCCACTTCCGCGGGGTCTGGGGCCAACGTCCTGACTTTC.